A selection of T cell receptor beta chains follows, all from one sample in a study of T cells in Graves' hyperthyroidism and ophthalmopathy. TCRdb passed the multiplex PCR reads through MiXCR, listing each CDR3 protein once. The sample records some 560,000 distinct CDR3 sequences, 12% to 15% being singletons. Material for sequencing was blood. The receptors were gathered from a woman aged 40 to 50 with Graves' hyperthyroidism. The CDR3 runs from the conserved cysteine through the conserved F or W. The D gene is left open where the match is weak. Clone size is shown for a subset of rows, as once, few, many or a class of expanded clone.

j_call d_call v_call clone_size cdr3_nt cdr3_aa
TRBJ1-5 . TRBV28 . TGTGCCAGCAGGTTAGGGGGGGAAGGACAGCCCCAGCATTTT CASRLGGEGQPQHF
TRBJ2-3 . TRBV25-1 . TGTGCCAGCAGTGAATCCAATAACACAGATACGCAGTATTTT CASSESNNTDTQYF
TRBJ2-2 . TRBV2 . TGTGCCAGCGGGAGGACAACGAACACCGGGGAGCTGTTTTTT CASGRTTNTGELFF
TRBJ2-7 TRBD2 TRBV28 many TGTGCCAGCAGTTTACCGTCGCTAGCGGGAGTCTACGAGCAGTACTTC CASSLPSLAGVYEQYF
TRBJ2-7 . TRBV11-1 many TGTGCCAGCAGTTTAACCGACGGGTCCTACGAGCAGTACTTC CASSLTDGSYEQYF
TRBJ1-1 TRBD1 TRBV3-1 many TGTGCCAGCAGCCATTTACCGGGACAGGGGAACACTGAAGCTTTCTTT CASSHLPGQGNTEAFF
TRBJ2-5 . TRBV12-5 . TGTGCTAGTGGGCCCCTGCAAGAGACCCAGTACTTC CASGPLQETQYF
TRBJ2-1 TRBD2 TRBV14 . TGTGCCAGCAGCCACCTTTATATCCTAGCGGGCGGAGGAAATGAGCAGTTCTTC CASSHLYILAGGGNEQFF
TRBJ2-7 . TRBV11-3 many TGTGCCAGCAGCTTAACAGGGATGTCCTACGAGCAGTACTTC CASSLTGMSYEQYF
TRBJ2-7 . TRBV20-1 . TGCAGTGCTAGAGATCCTAGTGGCTACGAGCAGTACTTC CSARDPSGYEQYF